Many counts were recorded for the clone carrying this TCR beta chain. The antigen remains undetermined. Sequence at one end of the junction differs from germline and may be a read error. This specimen belongs to a study of CD8+CD57+ T cells in acquired aplastic anemia. Study at large: Healthy donors averaged about 11 million reads for CD4+ cells.

CDR1 and CDR2 (germline): LNHDA, SQIVND (reference sequence). The CDR3 spans 14 residues. General observations from the study: Researchers report that twenty-nine CD8+ CDR3 sequences appeared in both patients and controls. CD8+ Simpson's diversity did not differ significantly between patients and controls.

Genomic DNA, the template, was used for profiling of the TCR beta VDJ and CDR3. TCRdb used MiXCR to reprocess the reads, holding one entry per CDR3 protein. The data show 190,000 or so distinct CDR3 sequences, around 60% seen once. This clonotype was sampled from a human donor in good health. The chain has TRBV19 and TRBJ2-7, with 8 bases lining up with TRBD2. The sequencing sample was made of sorted CD4+, CD8+, or CD8+CD57+ T cells (not recorded which) from PBMCs. CDR3 sequence: CASSIAGSTYEQYF. CDR3 bases: TGTGCCAGTAGCATAGCGGGGTCGACCTACGAGCAGTACTTC.